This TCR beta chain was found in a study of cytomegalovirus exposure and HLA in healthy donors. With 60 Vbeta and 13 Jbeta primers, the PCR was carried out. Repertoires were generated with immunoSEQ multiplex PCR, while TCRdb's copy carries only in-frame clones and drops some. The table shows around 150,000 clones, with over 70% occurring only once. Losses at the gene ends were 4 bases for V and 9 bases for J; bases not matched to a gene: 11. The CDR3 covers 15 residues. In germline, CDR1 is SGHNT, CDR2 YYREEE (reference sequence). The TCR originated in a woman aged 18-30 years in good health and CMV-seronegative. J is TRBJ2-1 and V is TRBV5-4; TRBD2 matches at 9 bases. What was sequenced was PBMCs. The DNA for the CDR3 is TGTGCCAGCAGCATAACTAGCGGGCGTGGGGGTGAGCAGTTCTTC. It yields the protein CASSITSGRGGEQFF.